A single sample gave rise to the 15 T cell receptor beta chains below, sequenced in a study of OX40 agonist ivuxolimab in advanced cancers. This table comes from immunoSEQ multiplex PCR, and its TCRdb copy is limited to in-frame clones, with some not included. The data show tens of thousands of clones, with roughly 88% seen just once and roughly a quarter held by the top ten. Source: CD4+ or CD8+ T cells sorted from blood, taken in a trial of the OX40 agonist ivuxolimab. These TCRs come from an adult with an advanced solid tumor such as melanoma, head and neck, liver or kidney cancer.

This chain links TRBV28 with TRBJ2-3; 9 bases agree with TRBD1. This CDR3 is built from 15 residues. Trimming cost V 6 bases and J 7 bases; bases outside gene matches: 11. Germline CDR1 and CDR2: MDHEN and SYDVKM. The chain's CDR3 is CASRANRGPFHTQYF. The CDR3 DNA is TGTGCCAGCAGAGCAAACAGGGGGCCCTTCCATACGCAGTATTTT.

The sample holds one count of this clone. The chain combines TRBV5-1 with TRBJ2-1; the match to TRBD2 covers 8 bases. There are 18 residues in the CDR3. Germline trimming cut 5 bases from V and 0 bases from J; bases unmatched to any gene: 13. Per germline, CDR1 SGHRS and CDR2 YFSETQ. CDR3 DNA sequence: TGCGCCAGCAGGGCCAGCGGGAGCCCCCCCGGCTCCTACAATGAGCAGTTCTTC. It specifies CASRASGSPPGSYNEQFF.

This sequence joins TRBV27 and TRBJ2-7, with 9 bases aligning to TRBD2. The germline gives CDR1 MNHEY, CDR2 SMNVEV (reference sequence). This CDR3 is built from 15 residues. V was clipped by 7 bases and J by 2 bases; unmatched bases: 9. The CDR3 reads CASTFSGRETYEQYF. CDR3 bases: TGTGCCAGCACCTTTAGCGGGAGAGAAACCTACGAGCAGTACTTC.

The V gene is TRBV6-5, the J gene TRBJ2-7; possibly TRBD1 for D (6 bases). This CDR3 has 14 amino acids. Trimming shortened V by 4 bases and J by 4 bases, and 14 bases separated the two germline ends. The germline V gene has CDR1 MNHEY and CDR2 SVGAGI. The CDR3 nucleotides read TGTGCCAGCAGTTTAGGGGGTAATTCTTACGAGCAGTACTTC. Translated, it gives CASSLGGNSYEQYF.

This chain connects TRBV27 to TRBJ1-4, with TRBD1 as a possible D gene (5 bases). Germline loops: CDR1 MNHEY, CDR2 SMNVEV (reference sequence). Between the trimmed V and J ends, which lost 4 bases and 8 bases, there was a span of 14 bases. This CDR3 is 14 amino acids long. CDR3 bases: TGTGCCAGCAGTTCCGGGGCAGGTTGGGAAAAACTGTTTTTT. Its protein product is CASSSGAGWEKLFF.

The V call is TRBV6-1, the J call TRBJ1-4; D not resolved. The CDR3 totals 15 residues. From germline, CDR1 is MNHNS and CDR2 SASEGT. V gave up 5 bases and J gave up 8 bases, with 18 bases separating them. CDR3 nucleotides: TGTGCCAGCAGTCCTCACAGCGAAGGAGGCGAAAAACTGTTTTTT. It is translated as CASSPHSEGGEKLFF.

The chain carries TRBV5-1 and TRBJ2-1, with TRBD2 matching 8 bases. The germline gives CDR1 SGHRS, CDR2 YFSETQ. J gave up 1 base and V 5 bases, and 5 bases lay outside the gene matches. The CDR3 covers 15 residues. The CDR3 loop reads CASSIAGSSYNEQFF. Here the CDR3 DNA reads TGCGCCAGCAGTATAGCGGGATCTTCCTACAATGAGCAGTTCTTC.

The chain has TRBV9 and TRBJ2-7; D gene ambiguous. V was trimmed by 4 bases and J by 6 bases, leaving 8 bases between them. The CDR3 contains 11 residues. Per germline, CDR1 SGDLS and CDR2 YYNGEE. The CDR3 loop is CASSSTGEQYF. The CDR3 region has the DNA TGTGCCAGCAGCTCCACGGGCGAGCAGTACTTC.

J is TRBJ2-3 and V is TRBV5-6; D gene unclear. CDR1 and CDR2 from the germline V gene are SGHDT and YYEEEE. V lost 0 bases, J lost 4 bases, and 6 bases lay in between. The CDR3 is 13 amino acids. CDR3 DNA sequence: TGTGCCAGCAGCTTGGTGGGGTCAGATACGCAGTATTTT. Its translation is CASSLVGSDTQYF.

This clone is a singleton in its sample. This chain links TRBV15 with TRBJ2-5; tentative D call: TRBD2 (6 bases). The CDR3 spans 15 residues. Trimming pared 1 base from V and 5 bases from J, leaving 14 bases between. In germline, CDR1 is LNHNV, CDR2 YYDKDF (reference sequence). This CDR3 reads CATSRAAGSWETQYF. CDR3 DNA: TGTGCCACCAGCAGAGCGGCGGGGTCGTGGGAGACCCAGTACTTC.

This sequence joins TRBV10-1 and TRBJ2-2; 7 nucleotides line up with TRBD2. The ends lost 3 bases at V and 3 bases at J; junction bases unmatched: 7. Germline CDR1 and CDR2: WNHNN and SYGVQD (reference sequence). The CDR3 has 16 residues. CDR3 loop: CASSESGSGDTGELFF. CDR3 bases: TGCGCCAGCAGTGAATCCGGGAGCGGGGACACCGGGGAGCTGTTTTTT.

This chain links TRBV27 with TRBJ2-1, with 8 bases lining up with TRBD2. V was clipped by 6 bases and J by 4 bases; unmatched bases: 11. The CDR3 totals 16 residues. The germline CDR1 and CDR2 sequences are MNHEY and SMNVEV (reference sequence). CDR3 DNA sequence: TGTGCCAGCAGCCGACTCCGGGCTAGCGGGTACAATGAGCAGTTCTTC. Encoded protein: CASSRLRASGYNEQFF.

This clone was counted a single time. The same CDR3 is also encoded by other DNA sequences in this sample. The CDR3 coding sequence is TGCGCCAGCAGCGCAGGGGCCGCCTATGGCTACACCTTC. It translates to CASSAGAAYGYTF. The gene calls are TRBV5-1 and TRBJ1-2, with D tentatively TRBD1 (6 bases). Trimming removed 4 bases at V and 4 bases at J, with 11 bases between. The CDR3 sequence is 13 residues long. Germline V gene lookup returns CDR1 SGHRS and CDR2 YFSETQ.

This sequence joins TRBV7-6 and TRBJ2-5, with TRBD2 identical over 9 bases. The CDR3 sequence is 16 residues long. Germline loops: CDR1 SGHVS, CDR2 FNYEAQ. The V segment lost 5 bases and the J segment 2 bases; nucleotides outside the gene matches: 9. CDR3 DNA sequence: TGTGCCAGCAGCCCGGGACTAGCTGAAAAGCAAGAGACCCAGTACTTC. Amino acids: CASSPGLAEKQETQYF.

CDR3 in amino acids: CASSGNFEETQYF. The CDR3 DNA reads TGTGCCAGCAGCGGCAATTTCGAAGAGACCCAGTACTTC. The chain employs TRBV9 and TRBJ2-5; D gene ambiguous. CDR1 and CDR2 from the germline V gene are SGDLS and YYNGEE. V was pared by 3 bases and J by 3 bases, with 9 bases between. The CDR3 spans 13 residues.